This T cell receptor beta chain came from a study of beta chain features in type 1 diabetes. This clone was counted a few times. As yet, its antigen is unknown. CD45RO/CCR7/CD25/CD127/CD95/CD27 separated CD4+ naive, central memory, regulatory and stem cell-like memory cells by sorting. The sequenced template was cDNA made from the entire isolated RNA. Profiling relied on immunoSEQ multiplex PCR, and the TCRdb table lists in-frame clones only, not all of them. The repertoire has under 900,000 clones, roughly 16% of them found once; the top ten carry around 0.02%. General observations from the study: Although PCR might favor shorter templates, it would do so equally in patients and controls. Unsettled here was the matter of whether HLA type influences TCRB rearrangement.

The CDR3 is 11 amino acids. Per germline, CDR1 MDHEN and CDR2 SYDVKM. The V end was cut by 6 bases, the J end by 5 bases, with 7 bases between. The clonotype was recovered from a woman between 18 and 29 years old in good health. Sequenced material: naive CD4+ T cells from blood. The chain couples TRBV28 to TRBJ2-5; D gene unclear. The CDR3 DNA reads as TGTGCCAGCAGGGGGTGGGAGACCCAGTACTTC. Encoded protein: CASRGWETQYF.